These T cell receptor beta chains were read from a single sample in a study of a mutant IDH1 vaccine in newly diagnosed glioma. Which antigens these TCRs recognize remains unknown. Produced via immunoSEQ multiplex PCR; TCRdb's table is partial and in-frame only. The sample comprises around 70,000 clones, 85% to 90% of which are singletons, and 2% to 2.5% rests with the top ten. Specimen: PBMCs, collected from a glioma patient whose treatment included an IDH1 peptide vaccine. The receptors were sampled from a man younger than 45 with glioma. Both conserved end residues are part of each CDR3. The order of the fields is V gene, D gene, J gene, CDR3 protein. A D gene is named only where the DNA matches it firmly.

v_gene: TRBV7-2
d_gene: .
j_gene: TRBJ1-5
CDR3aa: CASSLDAGRNQPQHF

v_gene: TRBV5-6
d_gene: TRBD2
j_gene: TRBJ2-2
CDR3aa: CASSRSGGEGLFF

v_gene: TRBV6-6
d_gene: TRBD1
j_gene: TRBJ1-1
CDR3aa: CASRLSRGDGEAFF

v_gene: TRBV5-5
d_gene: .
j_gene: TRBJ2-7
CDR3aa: CASSLAKRDEQYF

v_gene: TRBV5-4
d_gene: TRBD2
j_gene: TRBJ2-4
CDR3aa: CASSDGLAGVAKNIQYF

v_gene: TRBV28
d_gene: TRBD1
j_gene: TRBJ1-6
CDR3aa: CASIGTAHDNSPLHF

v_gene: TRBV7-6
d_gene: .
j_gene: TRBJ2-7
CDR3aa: CASSLEGPNVYEQYF

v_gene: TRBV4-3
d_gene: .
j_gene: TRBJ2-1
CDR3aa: CASSQVAGTLEGSCEQFF

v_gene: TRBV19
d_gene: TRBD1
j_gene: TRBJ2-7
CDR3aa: CASSIRTGGYWEQYF

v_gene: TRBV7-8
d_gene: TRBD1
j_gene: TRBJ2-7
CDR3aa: CASSLATGVYEQYF

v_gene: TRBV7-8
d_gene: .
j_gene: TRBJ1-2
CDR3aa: CASSYQRIGQRGYTF

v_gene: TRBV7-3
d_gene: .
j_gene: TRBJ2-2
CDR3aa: CASSLTTANTGELFF

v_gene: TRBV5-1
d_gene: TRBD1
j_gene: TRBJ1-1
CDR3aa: CASSKRQGASNTEAFF

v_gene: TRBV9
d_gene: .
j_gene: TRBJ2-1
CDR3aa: CASSVEGVARNEQFF

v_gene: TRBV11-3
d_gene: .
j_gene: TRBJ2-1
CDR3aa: CASSLANSYNEQFF

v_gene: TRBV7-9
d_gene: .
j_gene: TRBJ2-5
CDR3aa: CASSLGTAKETQYF

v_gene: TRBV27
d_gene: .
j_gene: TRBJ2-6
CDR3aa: CASSFERPGANVLTF

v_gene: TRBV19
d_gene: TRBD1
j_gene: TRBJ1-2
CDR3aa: CASNRPQTGVDYGYTF

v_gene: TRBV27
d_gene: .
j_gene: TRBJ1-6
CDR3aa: CASRTTGDQLSSYNSPLHF

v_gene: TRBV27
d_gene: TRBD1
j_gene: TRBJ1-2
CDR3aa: CASRGQGEGYGYTF

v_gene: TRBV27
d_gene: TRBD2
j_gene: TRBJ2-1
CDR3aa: CASSDTSGGNNEQFF

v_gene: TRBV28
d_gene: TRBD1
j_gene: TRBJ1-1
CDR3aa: CASRTRLGQGGTNTEAFF

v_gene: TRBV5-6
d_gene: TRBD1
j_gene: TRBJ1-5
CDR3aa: CASLLRDRSGLQHF

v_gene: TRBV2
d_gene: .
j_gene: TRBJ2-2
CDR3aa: CASRELGLNTGELFF

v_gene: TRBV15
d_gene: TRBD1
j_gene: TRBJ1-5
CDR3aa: CATSRETIGTAYNQPQHF

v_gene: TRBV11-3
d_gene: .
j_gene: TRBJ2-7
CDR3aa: CASSLQSSYEQYF

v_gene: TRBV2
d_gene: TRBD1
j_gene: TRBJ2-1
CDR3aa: CASSGNRGNEQFF

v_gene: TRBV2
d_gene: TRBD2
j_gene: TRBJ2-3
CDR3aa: CARALAGATDTQYF

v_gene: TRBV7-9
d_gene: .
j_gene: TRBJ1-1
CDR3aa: CASSFLRGDGGTEAFF

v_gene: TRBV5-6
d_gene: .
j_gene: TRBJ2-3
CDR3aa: CASSLGVSSTDTQYF

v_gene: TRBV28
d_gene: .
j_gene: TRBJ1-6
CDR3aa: CASSYVGRPPLHF

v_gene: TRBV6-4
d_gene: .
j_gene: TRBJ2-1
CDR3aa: CASSENIRGYNEQFF

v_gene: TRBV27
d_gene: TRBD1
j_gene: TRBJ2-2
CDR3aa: CASSLGDRGPFNGELFF

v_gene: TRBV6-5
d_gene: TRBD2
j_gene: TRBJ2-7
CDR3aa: CASSPISGGYEQYF

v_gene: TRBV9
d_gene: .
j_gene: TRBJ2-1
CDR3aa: CASTVEDSSSYNEQFF

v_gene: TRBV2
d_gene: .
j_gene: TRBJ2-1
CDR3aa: CASSGLSYNEQFF

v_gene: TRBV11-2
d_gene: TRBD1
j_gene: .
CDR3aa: CASSLVHRQGLTYEQYF

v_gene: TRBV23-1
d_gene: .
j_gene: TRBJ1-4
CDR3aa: CASSPQGLNEKLFF

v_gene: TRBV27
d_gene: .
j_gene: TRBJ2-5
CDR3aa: CASSLLNQETQYF

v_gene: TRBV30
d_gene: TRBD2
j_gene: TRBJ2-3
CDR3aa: CAWSVIGLAYTDTQYF

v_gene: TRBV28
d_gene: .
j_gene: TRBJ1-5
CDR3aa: CASSLVEGQPQHF

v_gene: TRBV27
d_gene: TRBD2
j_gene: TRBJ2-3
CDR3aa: CASSLFWRGETDTQYF

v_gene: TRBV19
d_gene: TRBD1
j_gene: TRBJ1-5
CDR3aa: CASRTGGAGQPQHF

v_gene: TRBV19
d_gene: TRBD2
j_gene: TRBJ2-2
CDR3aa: CASSIGSGTTYTGELFF

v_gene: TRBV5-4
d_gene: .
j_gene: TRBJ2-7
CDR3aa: CASRREQASEQYF

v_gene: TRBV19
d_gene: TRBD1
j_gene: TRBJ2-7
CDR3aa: CASSIIQGATYEQYF

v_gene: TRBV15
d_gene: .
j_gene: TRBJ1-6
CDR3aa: CATSRGLQGESPLHF

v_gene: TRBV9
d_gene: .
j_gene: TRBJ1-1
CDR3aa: CASSYLTGNTEAFF

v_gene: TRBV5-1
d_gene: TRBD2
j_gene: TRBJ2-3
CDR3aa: CASSPGISGRALDTQYF

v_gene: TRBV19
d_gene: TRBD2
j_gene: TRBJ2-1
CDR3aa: CASSIGRLAGGSEQFF

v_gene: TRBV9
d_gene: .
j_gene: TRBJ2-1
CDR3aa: CASSVAPGGYNEQFF